These 8 T cell receptor beta chains were sequenced from one sample in a study of post-analysis software for immune sequencing data. Study-wide findings and caveats: Compared with controls, patients had more of five TRBV segments, including TRBV5-6, TRBV5-1 and TRBV20-1.

These receptors have no known antigen. Sequencing libraries made from TCR beta cDNA carried unique molecular identifiers. From the PCR reads, TCRdb called clonotypes with MiXCR, one entry per CDR3 protein. The sample carries hundreds of thousands of distinct CDR3 sequences, about 44% recorded once. Sequences were obtained from blood. These receptors came from a girl aged 5 to 17 with multiple sclerosis.

This chain joins TRBV20-1 and TRBJ2-3; D uncertain. V gave up 3 bases and J gave up 2 bases, with 12 bases separating them. Germline assignment: CDR1 DFQATT and CDR2 SNEGSKA (reference sequence). The length of the CDR3 is 14 residues. CDR3 residues: CSARGRRYTDTQYF. CDR3 DNA sequence: TGCAGTGCTAGGGGCAGGAGATACACAGATACGCAGTATTTT.

The V gene is TRBV6-5, the J gene TRBJ2-7; D not certain. With 4 bases removed from V and 2 bases from J, the gap between germline ends came to 12 bases. In germline, CDR1 is MNHEY, CDR2 SVGAGI. The CDR3 is made up of 14 amino acids. CDR3 in DNA: TGTGCCAGCAGTTTCAGAGGCTCCCCCTACGAGCAGTACTTC. This sequence encodes CASSFRGSPYEQYF.

Only a few counts were recorded for this clonotype. This chain joins TRBV12-3 or TRBV12-4 and TRBJ2-5, with TRBD1 as a possible D gene (8 bases). Trimming left V 7 bases short and J 5 bases short, with 11 bases between. The CDR3 spans 12 residues. Written as DNA, the CDR3 is TGTGCCAGCACACAGGGGGGGGAGACCCAGTACTTC. Its protein is CASTQGGETQYF.

The chain uses TRBV7-2 and TRBJ2-5; D uncertain. The V and J ends lost 5 bases and 1 base respectively, with 14 bases between them. CDR3 length equals 15 residues. CDR1 and CDR2 (germline): SGHTA, FQGNSA. The CDR3 DNA reads TGTGCCAGCAGCGCCTGGGGTCTCTCCCAAGAGACCCAGTACTTC. This encodes CASSAWGLSQETQYF.

V and J are TRBV20-1 and TRBJ2-3, with D perhaps TRBD1 (5 bases). CDR1 and CDR2 from the germline V gene are DFQATT and SNEGSKA (reference sequence). The CDR3 length is 18 residues. V was clipped by 5 bases and J by 1 base, with 25 bases between them. The CDR3 DNA sequence: TGCAGTGCTCCCTGGGCTGGCGGAAGGGGCTTTGGCACAGATACGCAGTATTTT. It codes for CSAPWAGGRGFGTDTQYF.

Of note for this clonotype: An end of the junction does not agree with germline; a read error may underlie this. The chain links TRBV7-2 to TRBJ1-4; D gene uncertain. The CDR3 covers 13 residues. Per the germline V gene, CDR1 is SGHTA and CDR2 is FQGNSA. The CDR3 protein is CASKNPFNERLFF. DNA for the CDR3: TGTGCCAGCAAAAATCCCTTTAATGAAAGACTGTTTTTT.

This clonotype came up a few times. The V call is TRBV12-3 or TRBV12-4, the J call TRBJ1-5, with D possibly being TRBD1 (5 bases). This CDR3 is built from 13 residues. V was shortened by 6 bases and J by 9 bases, with 15 bases between the two germline ends. The CDR3 bases are TGTGCCAGCAGCTCTAGAGGGGTGAGGCCCCAGCATTTT. It is translated as CASSSRGVRPQHF.

The genes are TRBV7-2 and TRBJ2-4; no definite D call. This CDR3 has 18 residues. Germline V gene lookup returns CDR1 SGHTA and CDR2 FQGNSA. V dropped 0 bases and J dropped 0 bases, with 15 bases sitting between them. The CDR3 loop reads CASSLAALVDLAKNIQYF. The CDR3 nucleotides are TGTGCCAGCAGCTTAGCGGCCTTGGTGGATCTAGCCAAAAACATTCAGTACTTC. The whole variable domain, remainder taken from reference TRBV7-2 and TRBJ2-4, is GAGVSQSPSNKVTEKGKDVELRCDPISGHTALYWYRQSLGQGLEFLIYFQGNSAPDKSGLPSDRFSAERTGGSVSTLTIQRTQQEDSAVYLCASSLAALVDLAKNIQYFGAGTRLSVL.